This T cell receptor (beta chain) appears in the sequencing data of a study of PD-1 blockade in classical Hodgkin lymphoma. The study, taken as a whole, reports: By cycle point C4D1, TCR diversity had risen significantly in CD4+ cells (but not CD8+ cells). Reported findings placed baseline TCR diversity lower in newly diagnosed patients (compared with healthy donors).

Measured with immunoSEQ multiplex PCR; TCRdb has only the in-frame clones, and not every one. The table shows tens of thousands of clones, with roughly 80% occurring only once. Trimming pared 4 bases from V and 2 bases from J, leaving 7 bases between. The CDR3 loop spans 12 amino acids. Looked up from germline, CDR1 is SGDLS and CDR2 is YYNGEE. A note on this clone: Its target is unknown.

No patient escaped relapse after autologous stem cell transplantation, and brentuximab vedotin exposure varied. Magnetic negative selection was used to purify CD4+ T cells from PBMCs that had been thawed. This receptor was identified in a human donor with classical Hodgkin lymphoma. V usage is TRBV9 and J usage is TRBJ2-7, with D perhaps being TRBD1 or TRBD2 (5 bases each). The input for sequencing was CD4+ T cells from blood, taken at baseline. The CDR3 DNA sequence: TGTGCCAGCAGCCCGGGACCCTACGAGCAGTACTTC. Amino acid sequence: CASSPGPYEQYF.